This TCR beta chain stems from a study of Graves' ophthalmopathy and Graves' hyperthyroidism (dated 2018 in TCRdb). About the study as a whole: Peripheral blood samples were taken at the time of initial diagnosis, before any treatment was given. TCR beta repertoire signatures were used to distinguish Graves' ophthalmopathy from Graves' hyperthyroidism and to predict progression to ophthalmopathy. In total, 135 blood samples were TCR-sequenced: some 40 ophthalmopathy, under 85 hyperthyroidism and some 17 hyperthyroidism-to-ophthalmopathy patients. To explore V-J signatures distinguishing ophthalmopathy from hyperthyroidism, a discovery set of about 99 patients (fewer than 45 ophthalmopathy, 55 to 60 stable hyperthyroidism) was enrolled. The independent validation cohort included approximately 19 hyperthyroidism patients plus 17 patients who later progressed from hyperthyroidism to ophthalmopathy. In over 5 hyperthyroidism patients, the T-cell repertoire of thyroid tissue was compared with the T-cell repertoire of blood. Once sampling was done, hyperthyroidism patients were given methimazole at a starting dose of 30 mg daily, while ophthalmopathy patients were given high-dose intravenous methylprednisolone. The 100 discovery patients were divided at random into training and test sets in a 7:3 ratio.

Patients with ophthalmopathy had moderately to severely active disease, with a Clinical Activity Score of 3 or more, a NOSPECS grade of 4 or more, and a disease duration of less than 3 months. Patients were excluded if they had other autoimmune diseases, uncontrolled infections, pregnancy or lactation. Diagnosis relied on clinical symptoms, serum thyroxine, TRAb, thyroid ultrasound and orbital computed tomography. Ficoll-Paque density gradient centrifugation was used to isolate PBMCs from 8.5 to 10 ml of fresh peripheral blood. Total RNA was extracted using Trizol reagent, and RNA quality was checked on an Agilent 2100 Bioanalyzer. V loses 2 bases, J loses 2 bases, and the germline ends lie 9 bases apart. The germline V gene specifies MDHEN as CDR1 and SYDVKM as CDR2. Spanning cysteine to phenylalanine, the CDR3 consists of 14 amino acids. Only the CDR3 portion is preserved as DNA: 42 bases, with reading frame beginning at the first base.

Broad study findings and their caveats: Most expanded thyroid clonotypes with frequency above 0.001 were also detected in blood, suggesting blood repertoires may reflect the thyroid immune response. No statistical method was used to set the sample size in advance, and the investigators knew which group each participant was assigned to. The 13-signature model separated ophthalmopathy from stable hyperthyroidism with roughly 89% sensitivity and approximately 81% specificity in cross-validation, and 80%/75% in the test set. In validation, the model predicted ophthalmopathy progression with less than 71% sensitivity and 72.22% specificity; approximately 12 predicted patients were CT-confirmed with GO in a median of about 6.2 months.

TCR beta CDR3 regions were amplified from RNA transcripts for repertoire sequencing. The first round of RT-PCR was done with HTBI primers and the Qiagen OneStep RT-PCR kit, and was followed by a second round of multiplex PCR, then size selection and purification. The libraries underwent paired-end sequencing with 100 bp reads on an Illumina HiSeq2000. The study's processing was this. SOAPnuke was used to process the reads, removing any read that contained adapters or uncalled bases, had a mean Phred below 15, or lacked an exact match to the constant primer or identifier. COPE v1.2.5 was used to merge the high-quality paired reads. Unique nucleotide sequences were defined as clonotypes and aligned to IMGT TRB V, D and J references using MiTCR v1.1. Analysis was restricted to V-J combinations with a frequency above 0.0001, which covered 99.2% of repertoires. For each V-J combination, a TCR clonal expansion and chaos score was defined as the ratio of F50 clonal expansion to chaos observed in the TCRdist matrix. Welch's t-statistics and random forest were used to reduce features to about a dozen V-J combinations, which were fed into a naive Bayes classifier. The similarity between thyroid and blood repertoires was quantified using the Morisita-Horn index. Clones were called with MiXCR by TCRdb after fastp trimmed the public reads at Q25, and only in-frame beta chains were retained. Rows matching on CDR3 protein sequence are summarized as one entry with the most common DNA and genes. None of the V and J calls come from the authors' own analysis; TCRdb made them. Counted in this sample were roughly 170,000 distinct CDR3 sequences; 39% of them appeared once. Together, the top ten hold approximately 8.9% of the sample.

Ten or more counts support this clonotype. The clone's antigen remains unknown. No much larger clonotype is one base removed from it; base qualities were not supplied. Recombination joined TRBV28 with TRBJ1-2, with no D gene named confidently. This clonotype was obtained from a man younger than 40 with Graves' ophthalmopathy. Donor details come from another sample of the same person, matched by shared clones. The sequencing sample was made of peripheral blood. The CDR3 protein: CASSLLGRNYGYTF. The nucleotide sequence reads TGTGCCAGCAGTTTACTAGGGCGGAACTATGGCTACACCTTC.